This TCR beta chain was retrieved from a study of blood T cell repertoires in COVID-19. About the study: Acute and convalescent COVID-19 samples came from the United States, Italy and Spain. T cells, B-cell-depleted T cells, or PBMCs supplied cDNA or gDNA.

Followed longitudinally, the Seattle patients had been enrolled during active infection. Original methodology: Reference gene primer amplification gave estimated nucleated cell counts. Sequencing was performed with immunoSEQ multiplex PCR; in TCRdb, only in-frame clones are kept and a portion is missing. D and trimming were read from the DNA, whereas the V and J calls and clone size are those reported in that table. The repertoire holds about 99,000 clones, with almost 90% as singletons. With 3 bases removed from V and 10 bases from J, the gap between germline ends came to 19 bases. From germline, CDR1 is GTSNPN and CDR2 SVGIG (reference sequence). The CDR3 totals 15 residues.

Sequences were obtained from peripheral blood. This receptor was identified in a man aged 45-65 years with COVID-19, enrolled during active disease. The V call is TRBV30, the J call TRBJ1-6, with a tentative D call TRBD1 (5 bases). CDR3 coding DNA: TGTGCCTGGAGCCCCGGGGGGGTTCTCGGCTCACCCCTCCACTTT. Its protein is CAWSPGGVLGSPLHF.